This TCR beta chain was profiled in a study of shared clonotypes between healthy human individuals (TCRdb year 2020). Context from the whole study: A few men and a couple of women, aged 18 to 49 years, made up the cohort. To estimate repertoire size and how much clonotype sharing occurs between individuals, the study deeply sequenced the blood TCR repertoires of several healthy adults. Per donor, three plates each were used for CD4 naive and CD4 memory, two for CD8 naive, and one for CD8 memory. Libraries were prepared and TCR repertoires were sequenced by different laboratories using diverse techniques, in order to increase sequencing depth and limit assay-specific biases. Each donor's leukapheresis produced roughly between about 0.8 and 10 billion PBMCs.

TCR CDR3 regions were amplified from genomic DNA by multiplex PCR using the deep immunoSEQ assay. Extracted genomic DNA from each cell subset was distributed evenly across all wells of several immunoSEQ 96-well plates, and each plate was treated as a replicate. For sorted subsets, about 200 ng genomic DNA, equal to about 30,000 T cell genomes, was loaded into each replicate PCR. The purified libraries were quantified using a Qubit 3.0 fluorometer, sized with a Bioanalyzer 2100, and then quantified again using the KAPA Library Quantification kit. Every immunoSEQ 96-well plate was sequenced on a dedicated single-read 150-cycle Illumina NextSeq 550 flow cell. On the study's bioinformatics: Because the immunoSEQ output included only junctional sequences and no quality scores, the filtering could not be the same as the filtering used for full-length reads. To assign V/J genes and CDR3, sequences were annotated using PyIR, a Python wrapper for IgBLAST v1.9, with IMGT germline references. Reads with weak V/J assignments (E-value above 1e-6), missing CDR3, stop codons, out-of-frame junctions, or ambiguous translated residues were removed. A V3J clonotype was defined by an identical inferred V gene, J gene, and CDR3 amino acid sequence. Percentage overlap between repertoires was computed as shared unique clonotypes divided by the size of the smaller repertoire. Repertoire richness was assessed with RTK rarefaction, the Chao1 estimator, and Recon v2.1 estimates of unobserved clonotypes. OLGA was used to compute generation probabilities for all TCRbeta clonotypes that the gDNA method yielded from several donors. The table was pulled from immuneACCESS by TCRdb, which kept in-frame rearrangements only. Such tables lose some clones; where checked, under half of the loss comes from unresolved V genes, and the rest has no known cause. V, J and clone size are those of that table, while D and trimming were read from the DNA. This sample comprises around 1.9 million clones, over 85% of them detected only once. Of the sample, about 1.7% falls within the top ten clones.

CD8 naive samples consisted of CD45RO-negative cells that were positively selected for CCR7, yielding a CD45RA+CCR7+ population without TemRA cells. Donors were healthy HIV-negative adults with no recently reported acute infections or vaccinations. Only Caucasian adults living in Nashville, Tennessee, USA were represented among the donors. Blood was collected by leukapheresis, and PBMCs were isolated by Ficoll-Histopaque density gradient centrifugation and then cryopreserved in liquid nitrogen vapor phase. Purity and quantity of every magnetically sorted T cell population were checked by analytical flow cytometry. Each sorted fraction had its genomic DNA isolated and then quantified by UV absorbance on a Nanodrop 2000c. A distance of 11 bases separates the germline ends of V and J, which lose 0 bases and 8 bases respectively. Looking up the germline V gene yields CDR1 SGDLS and CDR2 YYNGEE. CDR3 length: 14 amino acids, cysteine to phenylalanine. Just the 42-base CDR3 DNA is kept, in frame starting at base 1.

The paper as a whole reports these results and caveats: Pairwise subsampling indicated that sequencing depth was expected to affect the degree of clonotype sharing among donors. Higher generation probabilities were observed for clonotypes shared by all four sorted-subset donors than for non-shared clonotypes. Larger estimated clonotype richness was generally found for naive subsets than for memory subsets. Only blood was sampled, and tissue TCR repertoires likely differ from those in blood. Because the study included a small number of donors, the genetic and exposure-history diversity represented was limited. Even with the large sequencing depth, rarefaction of the sorted-subset datasets indicated that sequencing was incomplete. Sharing across a few donors was observed for about 5% of naive CD4, less than 4% of naive CD8, around 2.5% of memory CD4, and around 0.44% of memory CD8 clonotypes.

Notes on this clone: Its antigen remains undetermined. Nothing much larger sits one base from this clone, and base qualities are not available.

The clonotype originates from a man younger than 35 in good health. Some clones in this sample may be carry-over from other donors' samples. Sequences were obtained from naive CD8+ T cells from PBMCs. The label giving this sample's cell subset or site can be read as: CD45RA+CCR7+. Recombination linked TRBV9 to TRBJ1-4; too little of a D gene remains to name it. The nucleotides are TGTGCCAGCAGCGTAGGGGAAGAGGAAGAAAAACTGTTTTTT. It encodes CASSVGEEEEKLFF.